This TCR beta chain was found in a study of blood T cell repertoires in COVID-19. Across the study: The samples span acute and convalescent COVID-19 from the United States, Italy and Spain.

About this clone: One end of the junction varies from germline; a read error may be responsible.

Allocation to cohorts depended on clinical history reported by the participants. TCRdb's table, derived via immunoSEQ multiplex PCR, lists solely in-frame clones and lacks some. The data contain approximately 480,000 clones, about 85% of them seen just once; the ten biggest clones take up around 0.7%. Germline V lookup: CDR1 SNHLY, CDR2 FYNNEI. CDR3 length: 15 amino acids. The chain employs TRBV2 and TRBJ1-4; D is unresolved. The sequenced sample consisted of PBMCs or T cells enriched from blood (not recorded which). The receptor was isolated from a woman aged 18-35 years who had recovered from COVID-19. The CDR3 sequence: CASCDSWALNEKLFF. CDR3 sequence (DNA): TGTGCCAGCTGTGACTCTTGGGCCCTTAATGAAAAACTGTTTTTT.